This T cell receptor beta chain appears in the sequencing data of a study of blood T cell repertoires in COVID-19. TCRdb's copy holds only in-frame clones and misses some; the assay was immunoSEQ multiplex PCR. The sample has about 53,000 clones; around 86% are singletons. Looked up from germline, CDR1 is SGDLS and CDR2 is YYNGEE. With 0 bases removed from V and 2 bases from J, the gap between germline ends came to 8 bases. CDR3 size: 14 residues. The source is a man aged 80 or over with acute or convalescent COVID-19. The sequencing sample was made of peripheral blood. The chain combines TRBV9 with TRBJ1-2, with D maybe TRBD1 (5 bases). Here the CDR3 reads CASSVGQGNYGYTF. For the CDR3, the DNA is TGTGCCAGCAGCGTAGGGCAGGGAAACTATGGCTACACCTTC.